Listed below are T cell receptor beta chains from one sample, sequenced in a study of cytomegalovirus exposure and HLA in healthy donors. This table comes from immunoSEQ multiplex PCR, and its TCRdb copy is limited to in-frame clones, with some not included. The sample has 60,000 to 75,000 clones; roughly nine tenths are singletons. Sequenced material: PBMCs. These receptors came from a woman between 25 and 40 years old in good health and CMV-seropositive. Both conserved end residues are trimmed from each CDR3. Clone size is given for some rows only: seen once, a few or many times, or a class if the clone is expanded.

CDR3 protein	V gene	J gene	clone size
SVYLPLGSYEQY	TRBV29-1	TRBJ2-7	-
ASKGPGGSGNTIY	TRBV6-5	TRBJ1-3	-
ASKDPGQKSETQY	TRBV2	TRBJ2-5	once
ASSRQASDHNEQF	TRBV6-4	TRBJ2-1	-
ATPRGGTYNEQF	TRBV6-1	TRBJ2-1	once
ASSLAGRPDTQY	TRBV25-1	TRBJ2-3	-
AIKREAFSNQPQH	TRBV6-4	TRBJ1-5	-
ASSLQRNTEAF	TRBV14	TRBJ1-1	few
ASSPLAGANTEAF	TRBV5-1	TRBJ1-1	-
SVEDPGNRSYNEQF	TRBV29-1	TRBJ2-1	-
ATPVSSPPPTGGTQY	TRBV14	TRBJ2-5	-
ASRNLGQGYNEQF	TRBV5-8	TRBJ2-1	-
ASSAWTIPNPQETQY	TRBV9	TRBJ2-5	-
AKDRGNFWDYGYT	TRBV2	TRBJ1-2	-
ASSEMEGLYGYT	TRBV2	TRBJ1-2	once
ASSVFERPQETQY	TRBV11-2	TRBJ2-5	-
ASSLAGETNEQF	TRBV7-3	TRBJ2-1	-